The present TCR beta chain was sequenced within a study of PD-L1 blockade in urothelial cancer. The CDR3 is 15 residues long. The V segment lost 3 bases and the J segment 0 bases; nucleotides outside the gene matches: 1. The germline V gene has CDR1 MGHRA and CDR2 YSYEKL. As for time point: pretreatment peripheral blood. Sequencing used immunoSEQ multiplex PCR; TCRdb keeps in-frame clones, though not all of them. The sample yields fewer than 50,000 clones, around 84% seen once. The sequencing here drew on PBMCs, taken around atezolizumab (anti-PD-L1) treatment. The V call is TRBV4-1, the J call TRBJ2-7; 11 bases fit TRBD2. This clonotype was sampled from a man between 65 and 85 years old with urothelial cancer. The CDR3 here is CASSHTSGSSYEQYF. The DNA of the CDR3 is TGCGCCAGCAGCCATACTAGCGGGAGCTCCTACGAGCAGTACTTC.